The next 19 T cell receptor beta chains were all read from a single sample in a study of blood T cell repertoires in COVID-19 (dated by TCRdb to about 2020). The library relied on the immunoSEQ multiplex PCR assay. In its TCRdb copy, this immuneACCESS table keeps in-frame sequences only and misses some clones. Where compared with another copy, unresolved V genes explain less than half of these, and the others have no known cause. The sample includes some 80,000 clones, with 65% to 85% observed a single time. The ten most abundant clones make up around 3.3% of the sample. The sequenced material came from peripheral blood. Receptor source: a man aged 50 to 60 with acute or convalescent COVID-19.

The rearrangement joins TRBV24-1 to TRBJ2-7; 10 bases match TRBD1. This CDR3 region has 16 residues. Germline CDR1 KGHDR, CDR2 SFDVKD. V lost 4 bases and J lost 2; bases outside the gene matches: 7. DNA for the CDR3: TGTGCCACCAGTGACTCCGGGACAGGGGATCCCTACGAGCAGTACTTC. It is translated as CATSDSGTGDPYEQYF.

This clone was counted a single time. V usage is TRBV7-9 and J usage is TRBJ1-4; 10 bases match TRBD1. The CDR3 contains 15 residues. Germline-derived CDR1 and CDR2 are SEHNR and FQNEAQ (reference sequence). The J segment lost 6 bases and the V segment lost 5 bases, leaving 6 bases of the junction unmatched. CDR3 sequence reads: CASSPGQGEYEKLFF. The CDR3 DNA is TGTGCCAGCAGCCCTGGACAGGGGGAATATGAAAAACTGTTTTTT.

This chain joins TRBV2 and TRBJ1-4; no firm D call. Between the trimmed V and J ends, which lost 4 bases and 10 bases, there was a span of 13 bases. The CDR3 consists of 13 residues. Germline CDR1 SNHLY, CDR2 FYNNEI. The CDR3 nucleotides read TGTGCCAGCAGTGGATCGACCGGGGTAAAACTGTTTTTT. Encoded protein: CASSGSTGVKLFF.

This chain connects TRBV28 to TRBJ1-2; D is uncertain. Germline values: CDR1 MDHEN, CDR2 SYDVKM. V dropped 4 bases and J dropped 4 bases, with 7 bases sitting between them. This CDR3 is 12 amino acids long. The CDR3 DNA reads as TGTGCCAGCAGTTCCACAGCCTATGGCTACACCTTC. Translated: CASSSTAYGYTF.

The chain has TRBV6-1 and TRBJ1-1; D is undetermined. The CDR3 covers 13 residues. Trimming shortened V by 2 bases and J by 5 bases, and 9 bases separated the two germline ends. Germline V lookup: CDR1 MNHNS, CDR2 SASEGT. The CDR3 loop reads CASSETRRTEAFF. In DNA form, the CDR3 reads TGTGCCAGCAGTGAAACGCGGAGGACTGAAGCTTTCTTT.

V and J are TRBV2 and TRBJ1-4, with D hard to call. The germline V gene has CDR1 SNHLY and CDR2 FYNNEI. CDR3 size: 14 residues. Trimming shortened V by 6 bases and J by 7 bases, and 15 bases separated the two germline ends. The CDR3 is CASSSTPRGEKLFF. In DNA form, the CDR3 reads TGTGCCAGCAGCTCGACCCCACGAGGTGAAAAACTGTTTTTT. The variable domain in full, with the rest retrieved from reference TRBV2 and TRBJ1-4, is EPEVTQTPSHQVTQMGQEVILRCVPISNHLYFYWYRQILGQKVEFLVSFYNNEISEKSEIFDDQFSVERPDGSNFTLKIRSTKLEDSAMYFCASSSTPRGEKLFFGSGTQLSVL.

This clone turned up a few times. V gene TRBV30 combines with J gene TRBJ1-2; a possible D gene is TRBD1 (6 bases). Germline V gene lookup returns CDR1 GTSNPN and CDR2 SVGIG (reference sequence). CDR3 length: 12 amino acids. V dropped 0 bases and J dropped 10 bases, with 12 bases sitting between them. Written as DNA, the CDR3 is TGTGCCTGGAGTGTACCGAGGGGGATCTACACCTTC. The encoded protein is CAWSVPRGIYTF.

The rearrangement links TRBV7-2 to TRBJ1-1; 7 bases fit TRBD1. Germline loops: CDR1 SGHTA, CDR2 FQGNSA. Unmatched junction bases numbered 6, after V lost 5 bases and J lost 0 bases. This CDR3 region has 15 residues. DNA of the CDR3: TGTGCCAGCAGCCAATCCAGGGGGGTGAACACTGAAGCTTTCTTT. Encoded protein: CASSQSRGVNTEAFF.

The V call is TRBV18, the J call TRBJ2-6; no firm D call. The CDR3 length is 14 residues. The germline V gene has CDR1 KGHSH and CDR2 LQKENI. Trimming pared 0 bases from V and 4 bases from J, leaving 4 bases between. The CDR3, as DNA: TGTGCCAGCTCACCACCGGCAGGGGCCAACGTCCTGACTTTC. Residues: CASSPPAGANVLTF.

The V gene is TRBV6-2 or TRBV6-3, the J gene TRBJ2-1, with 12 bases fitting TRBD2. J was trimmed by 10 bases and V by 2 bases; bases with no gene match: 9. CDR3 length: 16 amino acids. The germline V gene has CDR1 MNHEY and CDR2 SVGEGT. CDR3 region: CASSYTVLAGGPEQFF. The CDR3 DNA sequence: TGTGCCAGCAGTTACACTGTTCTAGCGGGAGGGCCCGAGCAGTTCTTC.

The chain carries TRBV6-5 and TRBJ2-7, with 9 bases fitting TRBD1. The CDR3 extends over 15 amino acids. V trimming: 5 bases; J trimming: 1 base; junction bases outside the gene matches: 6. The germline V gene encodes CDR1 MNHEY and CDR2 SVGAGI. The CDR3 region has the DNA TGTGCCAGCAGTCAACTGACAGGGGGTTCCTACGAGCAGTACTTC. It specifies CASSQLTGGSYEQYF.

The count of this clone is one. The chain has TRBV11-2 and TRBJ1-2; D is unresolved. Per the germline V gene, CDR1 is SGHAT and CDR2 is FQNNGV. V lost 0 bases and J 2 bases, leaving 7 bases between the germline ends. CDR3 length: 14 amino acids. CDR3 loop: CASSLDPRNYGYTF. CDR3 sequence (DNA): TGTGCCAGCAGCTTAGATCCCAGGAACTATGGCTACACCTTC.

CDR3 nucleotide sequence: TGTGCCAGCACCAGGACAGGGAACACTGAAGCTTTCTTT. Protein: CASTRTGNTEAFF. The chain links TRBV7-2 to TRBJ1-1, with TRBD1 identical over 7 bases. CDR1 is SGHTA, CDR2 FQGNSA, per germline. The CDR3 is made up of 13 amino acids. J gave up 1 base and V 7 bases, and 3 bases lay outside the gene matches. Combining the CDR3 with reference TRBV7-2 and TRBJ1-1 gives the whole variable domain GAGVSQSPSNKVTEKGKDVELRCDPISGHTALYWYRQSLGQGLEFLIYFQGNSAPDKSGLPSDRFSAERTGGSVSTLTIQRTQQEDSAVYLCASTRTGNTEAFFGQGTRLTVV.

The chain carries TRBV9 and TRBJ2-1; 10 nucleotides align to TRBD2. Germline V gene sequence: CDR1 SGDLS, CDR2 YYNGEE. The CDR3 is 18 residues long. Losses at the gene ends were 2 bases for V and 0 bases for J; bases not matched to a gene: 8. The CDR3 coding sequence is TGTGCCAGCAGCGTGGCTAGCGGGGGCCCCGGCTCCTACAATGAGCAGTTCTTC. Translation: CASSVASGGPGSYNEQFF.

The sample holds a few counts of this clone. The chain uses TRBV27 and TRBJ2-7; possible D gene TRBD2, 5 bases. The V gene lost 7 bases and the J gene lost 0 bases, with 13 bases spanning the gap. This CDR3 is 14 amino acids long. In germline, CDR1 is MNHEY, CDR2 SMNVEV (reference sequence). The CDR3 reads CASKSADYSYEQYF. In DNA, the CDR3 is TGTGCCAGCAAGTCCGCCGACTACTCCTACGAGCAGTACTTC.

The chain employs TRBV5-6 and TRBJ2-7; 8 nucleotides line up with TRBD2. CDR3 size: 15 residues. Looked up from germline, CDR1 is SGHDT and CDR2 is YYEEEE. The trim removed 0 bases at V and 0 bases at J, leaving 2 bases unmatched. CDR3 loop: CASSLGLAGSYEQYF. CDR3 nucleotides: TGTGCCAGCAGCTTGGGGCTAGCGGGCTCCTACGAGCAGTACTTC.

To note about this clone: The same CDR3 also results from other DNA sequences found in this sample. The chain uses TRBV30 and TRBJ1-5, with D possibly TRBD1 on 5 matching bases. The CDR3 consists of 13 residues. Germline V gene sequence: CDR1 GTSNPN, CDR2 SVGIG (reference sequence). V was clipped by 0 bases and J by 7 bases, with 10 bases between them. CDR3 loop: CAWSVQGGQPQHF. CDR3 coding DNA: TGTGCCTGGAGTGTTCAGGGAGGACAGCCCCAGCATTTT.

This chain uses TRBV5-1 with TRBJ2-1; TRBD2 matches 8 bases. In germline, CDR1 is SGHRS, CDR2 YFSETQ. This CDR3 region has 14 residues. The junction had 4 bases not matched to a gene; V was cut back by 0 bases and J by 8 bases. The CDR3 DNA reads TGCGCCAGCAGCTTGGGGGGACTAGGTCATGAGCAGTTCTTC. Its translation: CASSLGGLGHEQFF.

This clone was seen a few times. This chain links TRBV19 with TRBJ2-2; tentative D call: TRBD2 (7 bases). Germline CDR1 LNHDA, CDR2 SQIVND (reference sequence). V lost 9 bases and J lost 2, with 19 bases in between. The CDR3 contains 16 residues. For the CDR3, the DNA is TGTGCCAGCTCCCCCTGGGGGGGGCGCAACACCGGGGAGCTGTTTTTT. Translating gives CASSPWGGRNTGELFF.